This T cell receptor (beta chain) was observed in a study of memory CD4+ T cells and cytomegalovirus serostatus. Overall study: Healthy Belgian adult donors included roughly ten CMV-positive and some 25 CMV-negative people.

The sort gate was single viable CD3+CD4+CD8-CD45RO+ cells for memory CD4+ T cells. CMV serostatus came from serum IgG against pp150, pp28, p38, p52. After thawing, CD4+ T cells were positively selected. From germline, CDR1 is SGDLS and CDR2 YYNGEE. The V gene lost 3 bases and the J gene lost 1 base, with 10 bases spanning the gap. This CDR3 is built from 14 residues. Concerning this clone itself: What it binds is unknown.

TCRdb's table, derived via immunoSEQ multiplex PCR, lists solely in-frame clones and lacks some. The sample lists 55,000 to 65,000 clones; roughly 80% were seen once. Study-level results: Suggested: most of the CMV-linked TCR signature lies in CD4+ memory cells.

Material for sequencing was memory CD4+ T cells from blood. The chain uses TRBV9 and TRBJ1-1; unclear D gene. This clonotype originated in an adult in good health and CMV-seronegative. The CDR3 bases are TGTGCCAGCAGCGCTGGACTGGGGAACACTGAAGCTTTCTTT. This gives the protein CASSAGLGNTEAFF.